What follows are 32 T cell receptor beta chains derived from one specimen sequenced in a study of blood T cell repertoires in COVID-19. The table came from immunoSEQ multiplex PCR; TCRdb's copy has only in-frame clones and leaves some out. The sample records fewer than 350,000 clones, roughly 89% being singletons. The sequenced material came from PBMCs or T cells enriched from blood (not recorded which). These TCRs come from a woman aged 18-29 years with acute COVID-19.

The gene calls are TRBV7-2 and TRBJ1-1; D is possibly TRBD1 (5 bases). CDR1 SGHTA and CDR2 FQGNSA come from the germline V gene. The length of the CDR3 is 14 residues. The V and J ends lost 1 base and 4 bases respectively, with 10 bases between them. CDR3 sequence (DNA): TGTGCCAGCAGCTTAGTCAGGGCAGGCACTGAAGCTTTCTTT. Residues: CASSLVRAGTEAFF.

This chain links TRBV10-2 with TRBJ2-1, with TRBD2 matching over 10 bases. J gave up 4 bases and V 6 bases, and 6 bases lay outside the gene matches. The V gene's germline CDR1 is WSHSY and CDR2 SAAADI. The CDR3 has 15 amino acids. CDR3 sequence reads: CASRAAGGTYNEQFF. Here the CDR3 DNA reads TGCGCCAGCAGGGCAGCGGGAGGGACATACAATGAGCAGTTCTTC.

This sequence joins TRBV6-5 and TRBJ1-5; 7 positions agree with TRBD1. With V trimmed by 7 bases and J by 2 bases, 5 bases remained unmatched. Germline CDR1 MNHEY, CDR2 SVGAGI. The CDR3 runs to 14 residues. The DNA of the CDR3 is TGTGCCAGCACCGACAGGGTTGGCAATCAGCCCCAGCATTTT. Its protein is CASTDRVGNQPQHF.

This chain uses TRBV7-8 with TRBJ2-4; D remains unclear. This CDR3 contains 16 residues. Germline loops: CDR1 SGHVS, CDR2 FQNEAQ. Trimming took 4 bases from V and 0 from J, leaving 13 bases between them. The CDR3 sequence: CASSSRPVLAKNIQYF. For the CDR3, the DNA is TGTGCCAGCAGCTCCCGTCCCGTTCTAGCCAAAAACATTCAGTACTTC. The full variable domain, with the rest looked up from reference TRBV7-8 and TRBJ2-4, is GAGVSQSPRYKVAKRGQDVALRCDPISGHVSLFWYQQALGQGPEFLTYFQNEAQLDKSGLPSDRFFAERPEGSVSTLKIQRTQQEDSAVYLCASSSRPVLAKNIQYFGAGTRLSVL.

The chain recombines TRBV27 with TRBJ1-5; TRBD1 agrees at 9 bases. Trimming at V came to 3 bases and at J to 0 bases, leaving 6 bases not matched to a gene. The CDR3 extends over 17 amino acids. Germline V gene lookup returns CDR1 MNHEY and CDR2 SMNVEV (reference sequence). The chain's CDR3 is CASSFKGQGYSNQPQHF. The CDR3 nucleotides are TGTGCCAGCAGTTTTAAGGGACAGGGATATAGCAATCAGCCCCAGCATTTT.

The chain combines TRBV5-5 with TRBJ2-7, with a weak D call TRBD1 (6 bases). Germline V gives CDR1 SGHKS, CDR2 YYEKEE (reference sequence). Trimming removed 0 bases from V and 4 bases from J, with 8 bases in between. CDR3 size: 13 residues. The CDR3 sequence: CASSLGGGYEQYF. DNA for the CDR3: TGTGCCAGCAGCTTGGGAGGGGGTTACGAGCAGTACTTC.

This chain joins TRBV27 and TRBJ2-1, with 7 positions matching TRBD2. The ends lost 10 bases at V and 1 base at J; junction bases unmatched: 10. CDR1 and CDR2 (germline): MNHEY, SMNVEV (reference sequence). This CDR3 spans 15 amino acids. The CDR3 reads CATTGGVGSYNEQFF. In nucleotides, the CDR3 is TGTGCCACCACTGGGGGGGTCGGGTCCTACAATGAGCAGTTCTTC.

The chain couples TRBV18 to TRBJ2-3, with D unresolved. Trimming removed 2 bases at V and 3 bases at J, with 9 bases between. Germline-derived CDR1 and CDR2 are KGHSH and LQKENI. The CDR3 has 14 residues. The CDR3 DNA sequence: TGTGCCAGCTCACCAGGCCCCAGAACAGATACGCAGTATTTT. Its translation is CASSPGPRTDTQYF.

This chain connects TRBV5-1 to TRBJ1-2; TRBD1 is a possible D gene (5 bases). The CDR3 loop spans 16 amino acids. The germline V and J ends were trimmed by 2 bases and 6 bases, with 20 bases remaining between them. Per the germline V gene, CDR1 is SGHRS and CDR2 is YFSETQ. The CDR3 sequence is CASSFGGTVRVNGYTF. For the CDR3, the DNA is TGCGCCAGCAGCTTCGGCGGGACGGTCCGGGTGAATGGCTACACCTTC.

The J gene is TRBJ1-4, the V gene TRBV28; TRBD1 might be the D (5 bases). The CDR3 contains 14 residues. V shed 4 bases and J shed 6 bases, with 12 bases lying between them. CDR1 and CDR2 from the germline V gene are MDHEN and SYDVKM. CDR3 DNA sequence: TGTGCCAGCAGTTCCGGGGGGAGTGATGAAAAACTGTTTTTT. Translating it yields CASSSGGSDEKLFF.

V gene TRBV13 combines with J gene TRBJ2-2, with TRBD1 matching 8 bases. Trimming took 2 bases from V and 6 from J; bases not matched to a gene: 8. Germline-derived CDR1 and CDR2 are PRHDT and FYEKMQ (reference sequence). The CDR3 runs 16 residues. The CDR3 spells CASSLRTGLDAGELFF. The CDR3 DNA is TGTGCCAGCAGCTTACGGACAGGGCTGGATGCCGGGGAGCTGTTTTTT. Full variable domain (remainder filled in from reference TRBV13 and TRBJ2-2): AAGVIQSPRHLIKEKRETATLKCYPIPRHDTVYWYQQGPGQDPQFLISFYEKMQSDKGSIPDRFSAQQFSDYHSELNMSSLELGDSALYFCASSLRTGLDAGELFFGEGSRLTVL.

This chain connects TRBV7-9 to TRBJ2-1; 10 bases map to TRBD1. The CDR3 is 14 amino acids. The V gene end was trimmed by 1 base and the J gene end by 8 bases; junction bases not matched to a gene: 2. Germline CDR1 reads SEHNR; CDR2 reads FQNEAQ (reference sequence). In DNA, the CDR3 is TGTGCCAGCAGCTTAGGACAGGGGGCGGATGAGCAGTTCTTC. Encoded protein: CASSLGQGADEQFF. Looking up the rest from reference TRBV7-9 and TRBJ2-1 gives the full variable domain: DTGVSQNPRHKITKRGQNVTFRCDPISEHNRLYWYRQTLGQGPEFLTYFQNEAQLEKSRLLSDRFSAERPKGSFSTLEIQRTEQGDSAMYLCASSLGQGADEQFFGPGTRLTVL.

The chain links TRBV7-9 to TRBJ1-3; 7 nucleotides agree with TRBD1. V shed 8 bases, J shed 0 bases, and the junction held 10 bases outside the gene matches. CDR1 and CDR2 (germline): SEHNR, FQNEAQ (reference sequence). The CDR3 has 16 residues. CDR3 sequence reads: CASASGQPSSGNTIYF. The CDR3 coding sequence is TGTGCCAGCGCGTCGGGACAGCCCAGCTCTGGAAACACCATATATTTT. Complete variable domain (other parts from reference TRBV7-9 and TRBJ1-3): DTGVSQNPRHKITKRGQNVTFRCDPISEHNRLYWYRQTLGQGPEFLTYFQNEAQLEKSRLLSDRFSAERPKGSFSTLEIQRTEQGDSAMYLCASASGQPSSGNTIYFGEGSWLTVV.

The V gene is TRBV2, the J gene TRBJ2-3; the match to TRBD2 covers 10 bases. J gave up 1 base and V 11 bases, and 3 bases lay outside the gene matches. CDR1 is SNHLY, CDR2 FYNNEI, per germline. The CDR3 loop spans 13 amino acids. CDR3 bases: TGTGCCGCAGCGGGGGGGGGCACAGATACGCAGTATTTT. Translating gives CAAAGGGTDTQYF.

The chain uses TRBV4-1 and TRBJ2-1, with 11 bases fitting TRBD2. CDR3 length: 16 residues. In germline, CDR1 is MGHRA, CDR2 YSYEKL. V was clipped by 3 bases and J by 4 bases; unmatched bases: 5. Here the CDR3 reads CASSQDSSGRYNEQFF. In DNA, the CDR3 is TGCGCCAGCAGCCAGGACTCTAGCGGGAGGTACAATGAGCAGTTCTTC.

In DNA, the CDR3 is TGTGCCAGCAGCCAGGGCAGGGGGCTGTCACCCCTCCACTTT. Its translation: CASSQGRGLSPLHF. The rearrangement uses TRBV3-1 (or the pseudogene TRBV3-2) and TRBJ1-6; 8 bases align to TRBD1. The CDR3 contains 14 residues. V lost 3 bases to trimming and J lost 10 bases; unmatched junction nucleotides: 5. The germline V gene has CDR1 LGHDT and CDR2 YNNKEL (reference sequence).

The V call is TRBV25-1, the J call TRBJ2-5; weak D call: TRBD1 (5 bases). In germline, CDR1 is MGHDK, CDR2 SYGVNS. Between the trimmed V and J ends, which lost 7 bases and 4 bases, there was a span of 13 bases. This CDR3 is 13 amino acids long. The CDR3 nucleotides read TGTGCCAGCACTAACGTTGGGGCAGAGACCCAGTACTTC. As protein: CASTNVGAETQYF.

V is TRBV11-3 and J is TRBJ2-2; 10 positions agree with TRBD1. The CDR3 spans 18 residues. Germline trimming cut 5 bases from V and 5 bases from J; bases unmatched to any gene: 14. Germline CDR1 SGHNT, CDR2 YENEEA. The CDR3 protein is CASSQPHRGTGATGELFF. In DNA form, the CDR3 reads TGTGCCAGCAGCCAACCACACCGAGGGACAGGGGCTACCGGGGAGCTGTTTTTT.

The chain joins TRBV19 to TRBJ2-1, with D possibly matching TRBD1 (7 bases). The CDR3 length is 17 residues. Trimming took off 6 bases at V and 7 bases at J, with 25 bases between the two ends. Looked up from germline, CDR1 is LNHDA and CDR2 is SQIVND (reference sequence). CDR3 region: CASSPRGGLGQPNEQFF. CDR3 bases: TGTGCCAGTAGCCCACGAGGGGGGTTGGGACAGCCTAATGAGCAGTTCTTC.

This chain links TRBV18 with TRBJ1-3, with D maybe TRBD1 (5 bases). V gave up 3 bases and J gave up 0 bases, with 9 bases separating them. Germline V gene sequence: CDR1 KGHSH, CDR2 LQKENI. The CDR3 has 15 amino acids. CDR3 DNA sequence: TGTGCCAGCTCACCCGTCAGGGCCTCTGGAAACACCATATATTTT. Its protein is CASSPVRASGNTIYF.

DNA of the CDR3: TGTGCCAGCAGCGGACCAGGGGGCTCTAACTATGGCTACACCTTC. Translation: CASSGPGGSNYGYTF. The genes are TRBV5-5 and TRBJ1-2; TRBD1 aligns across 8 bases. From germline, CDR1 is SGHKS and CDR2 YYEKEE (reference sequence). The CDR3 covers 15 residues. Unmatched junction bases numbered 5, after V lost 4 bases and J lost 0 bases.

The J gene is TRBJ1-1, the V gene TRBV27; TRBD1 might be the D (5 bases). Trimming stripped 3 bases from V and 0 bases from J, with 8 bases between. Germline V CDR1 and CDR2: MNHEY, SMNVEV (reference sequence). The CDR3 has 14 residues. CDR3 protein: CASSLEGLNTEAFF. The CDR3 DNA follows: TGTGCCAGCAGTTTGGAGGGGCTGAACACTGAAGCTTTCTTT.

This chain connects TRBV10-3 to TRBJ2-3; TRBD2 aligns across 10 bases. CDR3 size: 17 residues. Unmatched junction bases numbered 7, after V lost 0 bases and J lost 4 bases. Germline CDR1 is ENHRY and CDR2 is SYGVKD. CDR3 protein: CAISESVLAGVADTQYF. For the CDR3, the DNA is TGTGCCATCAGTGAGTCTGTTCTAGCGGGAGTTGCAGATACGCAGTATTTT.

The V and J genes are TRBV19 and TRBJ1-4, with 7 bases identical to TRBD1. This CDR3 is 12 amino acids long. Trimming took 6 bases from V and 6 from J; bases not matched to a gene: 1. The germline V gene encodes CDR1 LNHDA and CDR2 SQIVND (reference sequence). This CDR3 is CASSTGDEKLFF. The CDR3 DNA reads TGTGCCAGTAGCACAGGGGATGAAAAACTGTTTTTT.

This clone was recorded once. This rearrangement joins TRBV18 to TRBJ2-7, with TRBD1 identical over 7 bases. V shed 4 bases, J shed 6 bases, and the junction held 3 bases outside the gene matches. CDR1 and CDR2 from the germline V gene are KGHSH and LQKENI. CDR3 length: 12 residues. The CDR3 protein is CASSLRTGEQYF. The CDR3 bases are TGTGCCAGCTCACTCCGGACAGGCGAGCAGTACTTC.

The V call is TRBV6-1, the J call TRBJ2-2, with D perhaps matching TRBD1 (6 bases). The germline V gene has CDR1 MNHNS and CDR2 SASEGT. The CDR3 is 16 amino acids. The V gene lost 1 base and the J gene lost 4 bases, with 13 bases spanning the gap. Here the CDR3 reads CASSEVWGPGTGELFF. As DNA, the CDR3 is TGTGCCAGCAGTGAAGTGTGGGGGCCTGGCACCGGGGAGCTGTTTTTT.

The chain has TRBV6-1 and TRBJ2-7; 10 positions match TRBD2. Germline CDR1 is MNHNS and CDR2 is SASEGT. The length of the CDR3 is 16 residues. V was clipped by 4 bases and J by 6 bases; unmatched bases: 12. Here the CDR3 DNA reads TGTGCCAGCAGTGGCAGGACTAGCGGAGGAACAGGCGAGCAGTACTTC. Protein: CASSGRTSGGTGEQYF.

The V call is TRBV19, the J call TRBJ1-2, with D hard to call. Germline CDR1 and CDR2: LNHDA and SQIVND (reference sequence). There are 14 residues in the CDR3. Trimming took 5 bases from V and 4 from J, leaving 14 bases between them. The CDR3 coding sequence is TGTGCCAGTAGTCGCTTTAGTAGCGGCTATGGCTACACCTTC. It yields the protein CASSRFSSGYGYTF. Together with reference TRBV19 and TRBJ1-2, the CDR3 gives the full variable domain: DGGITQSPKYLFRKEGQNVTLSCEQNLNHDAMYWYRQDPGQGLRLIYYSQIVNDFQKGDIAEGYSVSREKKESFPLTVTSAQKNPTAFYLCASSRFSSGYGYTFGSGTRLTVV.

The chain is built from TRBV27 and TRBJ2-7; weak D call: TRBD2 (6 bases). V lost 5 bases to trimming and J lost 1 base, with 15 bases between them. Germline-derived CDR1 and CDR2 are MNHEY and SMNVEV (reference sequence). The CDR3 loop spans 15 amino acids. CDR3 protein: CASSGRLADSYEQYF. CDR3 in DNA: TGTGCCAGCAGTGGTAGATTAGCGGATTCCTACGAGCAGTACTTC.

This clone was found once. The gene calls are TRBV7-9 and TRBJ2-5; D not resolved. CDR1 and CDR2 (germline): SEHNR, FQNEAQ (reference sequence). CDR3 length: 13 residues. The V and J ends lost 3 bases and 1 base respectively, with 6 bases between them. In nucleotides, the CDR3 is TGTGCCAGCAGCTTCTCTGTCCAAGAGACCCAGTACTTC. It yields the protein CASSFSVQETQYF. Full variable domain (outside the CDR3, taken from reference TRBV7-9 and TRBJ2-5): DTGVSQNPRHKITKRGQNVTFRCDPISEHNRLYWYRQTLGQGPEFLTYFQNEAQLEKSRLLSDRFSAERPKGSFSTLEIQRTEQGDSAMYLCASSFSVQETQYFGPGTRLLVL.

This rearrangement joins TRBV7-8 to TRBJ2-1, with 7 bases lining up with TRBD2. The CDR3 contains 15 residues. V shed 0 bases, J shed 12 bases, and the junction held 11 bases outside the gene matches. The germline V gene encodes CDR1 SGHVS and CDR2 FQNEAQ. The CDR3 here is CASSLAGGQFGVQFF. Written as DNA, the CDR3 is TGTGCCAGCAGCTTAGCGGGAGGGCAGTTTGGTGTGCAGTTCTTC.

This clone was recorded once. CDR3 coding DNA: TGTGCCAGCAGCGCCGGACTAGCCAGGGACGAGCAGTACTTC. The encoded protein is CASSAGLARDEQYF. The V call is TRBV9, the J call TRBJ2-7; TRBD2 agrees at 8 bases. Germline V lookup: CDR1 SGDLS, CDR2 YYNGEE. The CDR3 contains 14 residues. V was clipped by 3 bases and J by 5 bases; unmatched bases: 7.